What follows is one T cell receptor (beta chain) and its context. The data are from a study of T cell changes during pregnancy in multiple sclerosis. The protocol was immunoSEQ multiplex PCR, while the TCRdb copy is restricted to in-frame clones and leaves out a portion. The sample lists 100,000 or so clones, more than 90% occurring once. The ends lost 3 bases at V and 6 bases at J; junction bases unmatched: 12. Per germline, CDR1 SGDLS and CDR2 YYNGEE. There are 17 residues in the CDR3. This rearrangement joins TRBV9 to TRBJ1-4; 9 bases match TRBD1. This receptor was identified in a female donor with multiple sclerosis, enrolled in a pregnancy study. The source was peripheral blood, collected in the second trimester of pregnancy. For the CDR3, the DNA is TGTGCCAGCAGCGCACCCGGGACAGGGAGGGTCGATGAAAAACTGTTTTTT. Encoded protein: CASSAPGTGRVDEKLFF.